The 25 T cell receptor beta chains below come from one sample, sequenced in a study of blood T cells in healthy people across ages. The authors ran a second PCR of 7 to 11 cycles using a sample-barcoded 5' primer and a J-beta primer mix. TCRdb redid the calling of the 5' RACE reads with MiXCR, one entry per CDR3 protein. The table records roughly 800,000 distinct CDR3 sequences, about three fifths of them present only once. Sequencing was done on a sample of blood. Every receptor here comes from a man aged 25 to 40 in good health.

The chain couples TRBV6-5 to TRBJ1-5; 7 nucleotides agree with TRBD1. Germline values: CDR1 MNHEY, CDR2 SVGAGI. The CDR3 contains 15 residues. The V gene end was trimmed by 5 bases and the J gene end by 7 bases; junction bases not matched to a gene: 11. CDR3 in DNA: TGTGCCAGCAGTCCTAAGACAGGGCTTGACCAGCCCCAGCATTTT. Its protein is CASSPKTGLDQPQHF.

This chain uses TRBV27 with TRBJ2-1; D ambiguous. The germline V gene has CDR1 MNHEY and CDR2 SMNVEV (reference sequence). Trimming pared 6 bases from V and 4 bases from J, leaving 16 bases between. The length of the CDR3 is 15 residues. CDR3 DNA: TGTGCCAGCAGCGCAACTATGACCCGATACAATGAGCAGTTCTTC. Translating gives CASSATMTRYNEQFF.

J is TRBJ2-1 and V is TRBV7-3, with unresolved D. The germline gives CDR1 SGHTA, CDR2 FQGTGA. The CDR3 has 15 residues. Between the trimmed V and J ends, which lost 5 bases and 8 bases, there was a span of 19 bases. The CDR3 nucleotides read TGTGCCAGCAGCCCGAGACCAGGAAGATTCCATGAGCAGTTCTTC. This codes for CASSPRPGRFHEQFF.

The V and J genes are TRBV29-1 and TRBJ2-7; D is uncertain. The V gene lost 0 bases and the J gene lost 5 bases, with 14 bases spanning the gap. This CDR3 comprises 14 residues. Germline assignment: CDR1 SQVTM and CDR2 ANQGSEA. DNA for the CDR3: TGCAGCGTTGAAGAACTGGGCCAGTCGGACGAGCAGTACTTC. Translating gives CSVEELGQSDEQYF.

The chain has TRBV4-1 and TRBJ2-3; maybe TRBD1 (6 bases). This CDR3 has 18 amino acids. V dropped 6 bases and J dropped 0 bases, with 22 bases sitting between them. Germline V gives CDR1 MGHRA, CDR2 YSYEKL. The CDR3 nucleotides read TGCGCCAGCAGAGAATCTCCATCGAGGGGGTTTAGCACAGATACGCAGTATTTT. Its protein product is CASRESPSRGFSTDTQYF.

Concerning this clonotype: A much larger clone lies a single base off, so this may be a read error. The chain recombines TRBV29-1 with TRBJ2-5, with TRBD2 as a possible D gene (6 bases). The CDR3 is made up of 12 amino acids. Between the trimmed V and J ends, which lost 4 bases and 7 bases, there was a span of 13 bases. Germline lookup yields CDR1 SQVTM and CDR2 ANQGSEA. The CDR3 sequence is CSVGDWRGTQYF. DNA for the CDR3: TGCAGCGTTGGAGACTGGCGGGGGACCCAGTACTTC.

CDR3 amino acids: CASSHGGYQETQYF. In DNA, the CDR3 is TGTGCCAGCAGCCACGGGGGGTACCAAGAGACCCAGTACTTC. The chain is built from TRBV7-9 and TRBJ2-5; TRBD2 aligns across 7 bases. The V segment lost 5 bases and the J segment 0 bases; nucleotides outside the gene matches: 3. The CDR3 spans 14 residues. Germline V gene sequence: CDR1 SEHNR, CDR2 FQNEAQ (reference sequence).

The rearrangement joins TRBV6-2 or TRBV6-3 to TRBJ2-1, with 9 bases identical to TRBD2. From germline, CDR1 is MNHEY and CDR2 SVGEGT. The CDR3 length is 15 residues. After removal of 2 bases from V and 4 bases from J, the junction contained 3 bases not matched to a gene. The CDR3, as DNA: TGTGCCAGCAGTTACCGCGGGAGGGATTACAATGAGCAGTTCTTC. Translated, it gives CASSYRGRDYNEQFF.

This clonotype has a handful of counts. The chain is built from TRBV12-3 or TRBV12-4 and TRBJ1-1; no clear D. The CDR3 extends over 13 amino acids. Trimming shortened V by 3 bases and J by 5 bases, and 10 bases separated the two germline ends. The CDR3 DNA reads TGTGCCAGCAGTTTGGGCGGTACGACTGAAGCTTTCTTT. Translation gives CASSLGGTTEAFF.

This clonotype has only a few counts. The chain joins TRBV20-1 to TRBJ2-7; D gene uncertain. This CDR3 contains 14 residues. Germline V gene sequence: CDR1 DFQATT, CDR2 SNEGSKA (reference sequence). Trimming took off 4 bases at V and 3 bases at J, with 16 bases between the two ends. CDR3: CSATREHLDYEQYF. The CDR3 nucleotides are TGCAGTGCTACTCGCGAACACCTGGACTACGAGCAGTACTTC.

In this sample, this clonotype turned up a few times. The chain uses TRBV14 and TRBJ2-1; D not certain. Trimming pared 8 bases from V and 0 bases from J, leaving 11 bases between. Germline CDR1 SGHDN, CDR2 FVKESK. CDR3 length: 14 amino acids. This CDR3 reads CASSWDSSYNEQFF. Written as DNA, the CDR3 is TGTGCCAGCTCCTGGGATAGCTCCTACAATGAGCAGTTCTTC.

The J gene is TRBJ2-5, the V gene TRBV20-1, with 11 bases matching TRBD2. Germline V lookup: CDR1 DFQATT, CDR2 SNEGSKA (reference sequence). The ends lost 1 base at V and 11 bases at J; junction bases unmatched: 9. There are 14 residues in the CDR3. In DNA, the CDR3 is TGCAGTGCTAGAGGGGGACTAGCGGCTGATCAGCAGTACTTC. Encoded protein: CSARGGLAADQQYF.

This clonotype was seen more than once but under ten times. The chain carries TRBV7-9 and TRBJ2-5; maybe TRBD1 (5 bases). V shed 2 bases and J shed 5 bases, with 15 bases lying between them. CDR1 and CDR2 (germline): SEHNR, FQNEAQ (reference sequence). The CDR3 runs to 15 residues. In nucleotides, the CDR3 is TGTGCCAGCAGCTTATCCCCAGGGCACGCGGAGACCCAGTACTTC. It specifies CASSLSPGHAETQYF.

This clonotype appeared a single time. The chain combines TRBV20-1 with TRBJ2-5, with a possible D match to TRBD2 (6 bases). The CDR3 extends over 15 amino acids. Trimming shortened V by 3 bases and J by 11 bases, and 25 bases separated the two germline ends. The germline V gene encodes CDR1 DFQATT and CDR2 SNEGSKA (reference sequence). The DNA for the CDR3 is TGCAGTGCTAGTACATCGGGACTGGTCTGGAATGAGCAGTACTTC. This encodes CSASTSGLVWNEQYF.

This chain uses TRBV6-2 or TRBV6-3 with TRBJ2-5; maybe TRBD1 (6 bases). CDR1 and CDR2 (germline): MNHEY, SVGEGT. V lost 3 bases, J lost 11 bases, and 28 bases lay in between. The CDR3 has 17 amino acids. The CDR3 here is CASSYLRSGQGHNEQYF. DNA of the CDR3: TGTGCCAGCAGTTATCTTCGGTCGGGACAAGGCCACAATGAGCAGTACTTC.

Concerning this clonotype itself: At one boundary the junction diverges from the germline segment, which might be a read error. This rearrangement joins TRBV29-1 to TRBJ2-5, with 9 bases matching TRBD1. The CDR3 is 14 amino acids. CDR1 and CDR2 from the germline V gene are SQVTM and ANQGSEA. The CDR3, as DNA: TGCAGCAGTCGTACAGGGGGCCGTCCAGAGCCCCAGTACTTC. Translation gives CSSRTGGRPEPQYF.

As DNA, the CDR3 is TGCAGTGCCCAGTCCGGACTAGCGGGAGTTGATGAGCAGTACTTC. Its translation: CSAQSGLAGVDEQYF. This chain uses TRBV20-1 with TRBJ2-7, with 13 bases aligning to TRBD2. Germline V CDR1 and CDR2: DFQATT, SNEGSKA (reference sequence). This CDR3 has 15 residues. J lost 7 bases, V lost 6 bases, and 12 bases had no gene match.

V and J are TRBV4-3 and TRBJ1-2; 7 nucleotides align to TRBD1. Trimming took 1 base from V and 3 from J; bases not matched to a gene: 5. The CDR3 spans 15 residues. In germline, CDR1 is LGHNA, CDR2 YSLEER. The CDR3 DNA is TGCGCCAGCAGCCAAGGACAGGGTACCCACTATGGCTACACCTTC. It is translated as CASSQGQGTHYGYTF.

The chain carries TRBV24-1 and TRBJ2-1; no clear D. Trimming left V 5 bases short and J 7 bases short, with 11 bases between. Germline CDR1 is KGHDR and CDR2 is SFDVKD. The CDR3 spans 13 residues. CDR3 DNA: TGTGCCACCAGTGGAGTAGCTAATAATGAGCAGTTCTTC. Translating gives CATSGVANNEQFF.

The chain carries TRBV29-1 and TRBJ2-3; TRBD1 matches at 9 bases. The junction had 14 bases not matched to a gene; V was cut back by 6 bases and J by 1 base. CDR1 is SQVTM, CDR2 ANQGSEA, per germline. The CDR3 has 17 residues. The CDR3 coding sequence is TGCAGCGTATCGACAGGGGGGGTCGAGTTAGGCACAGATACGCAGTATTTT. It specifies CSVSTGGVELGTDTQYF.

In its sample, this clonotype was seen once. CDR3 sequence: CASRDEGFPDTQYF. The CDR3 DNA reads TGTGCCAGCAGAGATGAGGGGTTCCCAGATACGCAGTATTTT. The chain joins TRBV6-2 or TRBV6-3 to TRBJ2-3; D may correspond to TRBD1 or TRBD2 (5 bases each). Germline V gives CDR1 MNHEY, CDR2 SVGEGT. Trimming removed 6 bases at V and 4 bases at J, with 14 bases between. The CDR3 is 14 amino acids.

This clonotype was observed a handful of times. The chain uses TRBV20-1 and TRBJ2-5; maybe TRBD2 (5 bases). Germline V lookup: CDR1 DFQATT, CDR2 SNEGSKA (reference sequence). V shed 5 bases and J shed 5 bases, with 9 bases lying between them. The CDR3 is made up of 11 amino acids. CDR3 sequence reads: CSALGGETQYF. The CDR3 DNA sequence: TGCAGTGCTTTGGGCGGGGAGACCCAGTACTTC.

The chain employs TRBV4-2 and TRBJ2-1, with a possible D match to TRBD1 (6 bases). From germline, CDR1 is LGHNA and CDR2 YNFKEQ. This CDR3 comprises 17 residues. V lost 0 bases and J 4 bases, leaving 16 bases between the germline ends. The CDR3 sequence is CASSQDSGRGTYNEQFF. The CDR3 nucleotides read TGTGCCAGCAGCCAAGATAGTGGCAGGGGAACTTACAATGAGCAGTTCTTC.

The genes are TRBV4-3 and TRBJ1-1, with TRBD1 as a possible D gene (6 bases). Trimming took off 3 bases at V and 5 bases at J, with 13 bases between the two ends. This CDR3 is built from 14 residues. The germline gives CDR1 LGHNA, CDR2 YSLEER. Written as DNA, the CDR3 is TGCGCCAGCAGCCAGGAGGCCAGGGGTACTGAAGCTTTCTTT. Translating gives CASSQEARGTEAFF.

The CDR3, as DNA: TGCGCCAGCAGAGAATCTCTAAGCGGGGGGTTCAATGAGCAGTACTTC. Translated, it gives CASRESLSGGFNEQYF. The chain recombines TRBV10-2 with TRBJ2-5; 9 nucleotides agree with TRBD2. The J segment lost 11 bases and the V segment lost 6 bases, leaving 19 bases of the junction unmatched. This CDR3 region has 16 residues. Germline V lookup: CDR1 WSHSY, CDR2 SAAADI.